The clone carrying this T cell receptor beta chain was detected only once. This sample was taken from a study of OX40 agonist ivuxolimab in advanced cancers. The V and J ends lost 7 bases and 3 bases, in that order; junction bases with no gene match: 12. Germline CDR1 and CDR2: MDHEN and SYDVKM. CDR3 length equals 15 residues. The method was immunoSEQ multiplex PCR; TCRdb's version includes in-frame clones alone and lacks a portion of them. The profile shows around 110,000 clones, 80% to 95% of them singletons. This sequence joins TRBV28 and TRBJ2-7; 7 bases align to TRBD2. The receptor was derived from an adult with an advanced solid tumor such as melanoma, head and neck, liver or kidney cancer. The sequences come from CD4+ or CD8+ T cells sorted from blood, collected in a trial of the OX40 agonist ivuxolimab. The CDR3 bases are TGTGCCAGCATCCGGCCGGGGGGAGGCCTCTACGAGCAGTACTTC. It translates to CASIRPGGGLYEQYF.